The 13 T cell receptor beta chains reported below all come from one sample, sequenced in a study of cytomegalovirus exposure and HLA in healthy donors. The PCR contained 60 Vbeta and 13 Jbeta primers. Here immunoSEQ multiplex PCR was the method, and the copy in TCRdb shows in-frame clones only, minus some. The repertoire consists of more than 90,000 clones, with roughly 80% occurring once and the leading ten covering 3.5% to 5%. The source material was PBMCs. These TCRs come from a man in his forties or fifties in good health and CMV-seronegative.

The V and J genes are TRBV4-2 and TRBJ2-1; possible D gene TRBD1, 5 bases. In germline, CDR1 is LGHNA, CDR2 YNFKEQ. Trimming removed 3 bases from V and 4 bases from J, with 10 bases in between. This CDR3 has 14 residues. The CDR3, as DNA: TGTGCCAGCAGCCACAGCAGGGAATACAATGAGCAGTTCTTC. Its protein product is CASSHSREYNEQFF.

The chain uses TRBV2 and TRBJ1-5, with D possibly being TRBD1 (5 bases). The germline V and J ends were trimmed by 6 bases and 0 bases, with 9 bases remaining between them. The CDR3 totals 14 residues. CDR1 is SNHLY and CDR2 is FYNNEI in the germline V gene. CDR3 DNA: TGTGCCAGCAGGGGACTGATTAGCAATCAGCCCCAGCATTTT. This encodes CASRGLISNQPQHF.

The gene calls are TRBV14 and TRBJ1-1; D not resolved. V lost 2 bases to trimming and J lost 0 bases, with 13 bases between them. The germline CDR1 and CDR2 sequences are SGHDN and FVKESK. The CDR3 totals 16 residues. The DNA for the CDR3 is TGTGCCAGCAGCCAATTGGGAGGAAGTGTGAACACTGAAGCTTTCTTT. Translating gives CASSQLGGSVNTEAFF.

This chain connects TRBV19 to TRBJ2-2; TRBD2 aligns across 7 bases. This CDR3 region has 16 residues. Trimming at V came to 0 bases and at J to 4 bases, leaving 5 bases not matched to a gene. CDR1 and CDR2 from the germline V gene are LNHDA and SQIVND (reference sequence). CDR3 loop: CASSIEGRGSTGELFF. The DNA of the CDR3 is TGTGCCAGTAGTATAGAGGGGCGGGGGAGCACCGGGGAGCTGTTTTTT.

The genes are TRBV30 and TRBJ2-5; tentatively, D is TRBD1 (5 bases). Matching the DNA end better, TRBJ2-7 makes the J call doubtful. This CDR3 spans 14 amino acids. Looked up from germline, CDR1 is GTSNPN and CDR2 is SVGIG (reference sequence). CDR3 residues: CAWSARQLSYEQYF. In nucleotides, the CDR3 is TGTGCCTGGAGTGCAAGACAGTTATCCTACGAGCAGTACTTC.

The chain combines TRBV11-2 with TRBJ2-2; 8 positions match TRBD2. V shed 4 bases and J 0 bases; nucleotides not matched to a gene: 4. There are 16 residues in the CDR3. CDR1 is SGHAT and CDR2 is FQNNGV in the germline V gene. The CDR3 region is CASSSTAGANTGELFF. DNA for the CDR3: TGTGCCAGCAGCTCCACAGCGGGGGCGAACACCGGGGAGCTGTTTTTT.

This clone was detected only a few times. The chain is built from TRBV7-9 and TRBJ2-1; 11 nucleotides match TRBD2. Trimming cost V 4 bases and J 8 bases; bases outside gene matches: 10. The CDR3 spans 16 residues. Germline lookup yields CDR1 SEHNR and CDR2 FQNEAQ (reference sequence). In nucleotides, the CDR3 is TGTGCCAGCAGCTCCGTAGCGGGGGGGTTAGATGATGAGCAGTTCTTC. This gives the protein CASSSVAGGLDDEQFF.

The chain has TRBV19 and TRBJ2-7, with TRBD1 identical over 8 bases. The J call is in doubt because the DNA end fits TRBJ2-1 better. The CDR3 consists of 13 residues. Per the germline V gene, CDR1 is LNHDA and CDR2 is SQIVND (reference sequence). The CDR3 DNA reads TGTGCCAGTAGTCCCAGGGGGCTCCACGAGCAGTTCTTC. Amino acids: CASSPRGLHEQFF.

This sequence joins TRBV11-2 and TRBJ1-1; TRBD1 aligns across 8 bases. CDR3 size: 15 residues. CDR1 and CDR2 from the germline V gene are SGHAT and FQNNGV. V shed 5 bases and J 1 base; nucleotides not matched to a gene: 6. The CDR3 nucleotides are TGTGCCAGCAGCCTCAGGGGGCTTTCGAACACTGAAGCTTTCTTT. Protein product: CASSLRGLSNTEAFF.

J is TRBJ1-1 and V is TRBV30, with 10 bases matching TRBD1. The CDR3 covers 14 residues. The junction had 6 bases not matched to a gene; V was cut back by 8 bases and J by 0 bases. Germline V gene lookup returns CDR1 GTSNPN and CDR2 SVGIG (reference sequence). As DNA, the CDR3 is TGTGCCCTGACAGGGGGCGAACTGAACACTGAAGCTTTCTTT. This translates into CALTGGELNTEAFF.

The CDR3 nucleotides are TGTGCCAGCAGTGGGACAGGGTTGGGTAACTATGGCTACACCTTC. Its protein product is CASSGTGLGNYGYTF. The chain carries TRBV6-1 and TRBJ1-2; 8 positions agree with TRBD1. V lost 4 bases to trimming and J lost 1 base; unmatched junction nucleotides: 5. The CDR3 consists of 15 residues. The germline V gene has CDR1 MNHNS and CDR2 SASEGT.

V and J are TRBV5-4 and TRBJ2-1; 8 bases map to TRBD2. CDR1 SGHNT and CDR2 YYREEE come from the germline V gene (reference sequence). The ends lost 10 bases at V and 6 bases at J; junction bases unmatched: 3. CDR3 length: 11 residues. The CDR3 DNA reads TGTGCCGCAGCGGGGGCCAATGAGCAGTTCTTC. It encodes CAAAGANEQFF.

V usage is TRBV7-2 and J usage is TRBJ2-7, with 7 bases lining up with TRBD2. The length of the CDR3 is 15 residues. V shed 3 bases and J 1 base; nucleotides not matched to a gene: 6. Germline V gene sequence: CDR1 SGHTA, CDR2 FQGNSA. As DNA, the CDR3 is TGTGCCAGCAGCTTGAGTGGGGGGGGGTCCTACGAGCAGTACTTC. Protein: CASSLSGGGSYEQYF.